The 29 T cell receptor beta chains listed next were all sequenced from one sample in a study of T cells in Graves' hyperthyroidism and ophthalmopathy. There were TCR beta CDR3 regions amplified from RNA transcripts. RT-PCR in the first round (using the HTBI primer set) targeted the TCR CDR3. Via MiXCR, TCRdb re-called the multiplex PCR reads, giving one row per CDR3 protein. The table shows more than 550,000 distinct CDR3 sequences, with around 16% occurring only once. The sequenced sample consisted of blood. All receptors derive from a man aged 50 to 59 with Graves' hyperthyroidism.

Details on this clonotype: A much bigger clone sits one base away, suggesting this may be a read error. The J gene is TRBJ2-2, the V gene TRBV28, with TRBD2 matching over 7 bases. The CDR3 loop spans 16 amino acids. Germline assignment: CDR1 MDHEN and CDR2 SYDVKM. V trimming: 3 bases; J trimming: 1 base; junction bases outside the gene matches: 5. CDR3 DNA: TGTGCCAGCAGTTTCATATCTAGCGGGAACACCGGGGAGCTGTTTTTT. Protein sequence: CASSFISSGNTGELFF.

This clonotype was observed many times. The V call is TRBV11-2, the J call TRBJ2-7; the D gene is possibly TRBD1 (5 bases). Trimming left V 0 bases short and J 1 base short, with 16 bases between. The CDR3 loop spans 17 amino acids. The germline CDR1 and CDR2 sequences are SGHAT and FQNNGV. CDR3 loop: CASSLDQGRFMSYEQYF. The CDR3 region has the DNA TGTGCCAGCAGCTTAGATCAGGGCAGGTTCATGTCCTACGAGCAGTACTTC. Using reference TRBV11-2 and TRBJ2-7 for the parts outside the CDR3, the full variable domain is EAGVAQSPRYKIIEKRQSVAFWCNPISGHATLYWYQQILGQGPKLLIQFQNNGVVDDSQLPKDRFSAERLKGVDSTLKIQPAKLEDSAVYLCASSLDQGRFMSYEQYFGPGTRLTVT.

This clonotype was detected only once. The rearrangement uses TRBV27 and TRBJ1-1; tentatively, D is TRBD1 (6 bases). Germline CDR1 MNHEY, CDR2 SMNVEV (reference sequence). CDR3 size: 15 residues. V was shortened by 0 bases and J by 7 bases, with 15 bases between the two germline ends. The CDR3 sequence: CASSLSVGSRGEAFF. As DNA, the CDR3 is TGTGCCAGCAGTTTATCGGTAGGGTCCAGGGGTGAAGCTTTCTTT.

In this sample, this clonotype turned up many times. The CDR3 here is CASSEQGLVNQPQHF. CDR3 coding DNA: TGTGCCAGCAGCGAACAGGGTTTGGTCAATCAGCCCCAGCATTTT. V is TRBV27 and J is TRBJ1-5; D perhaps matches TRBD1 (6 bases). CDR1 and CDR2 (germline): MNHEY, SMNVEV (reference sequence). This CDR3 has 15 amino acids. V shed 6 bases and J shed 3 bases, with 15 bases lying between them.

This clonotype was seen repeatedly, ten times or more. This sequence joins TRBV28 and TRBJ2-3; TRBD2 aligns across 7 bases. The CDR3 contains 14 residues. Germline values: CDR1 MDHEN, CDR2 SYDVKM. V lost 8 bases to trimming and J lost 2 bases; unmatched junction nucleotides: 7. The CDR3 coding sequence is TGTGCCAGCCGAGAGGGAGGGACCACAGATACGCAGTATTTT. Its translation is CASREGGTTDTQYF. The full variable domain, completed using reference TRBV28 and TRBJ2-3, is DVKVTQSSRYLVKRTGEKVFLECVQDMDHENMFWYRQDPGLGLRLIYFSYDVKMKEKGDIPEGYSVSREKKERFSLILESASTNQTSMYLCASREGGTTDTQYFGPGTRLTVL.

Many counts were recorded for this clonotype. The gene calls are TRBV30 and TRBJ1-4; a possible D gene is TRBD1 (5 bases). The V gene lost 5 bases and the J gene lost 2 bases, with 12 bases spanning the gap. The CDR3 runs 14 residues. The germline V gene encodes CDR1 GTSNPN and CDR2 SVGIG (reference sequence). The chain's CDR3 is CAWDTGPTNEKLFF. The CDR3, as DNA: TGTGCCTGGGATACGGGACCTACTAATGAAAAACTGTTTTTT.

The V gene is TRBV27, the J gene TRBJ2-2, with 8 bases aligning to TRBD1. The V and J ends lost 7 bases and 4 bases, in that order; junction bases with no gene match: 5. This CDR3 is 14 amino acids long. Germline V gene lookup returns CDR1 MNHEY and CDR2 SMNVEV (reference sequence). In nucleotides, the CDR3 is TGTGCCAGCACCTTCACAGGGGGCACCGGGGAGCTGTTTTTT. As protein: CASTFTGGTGELFF.

This clonotype was seen repeatedly, ten times or more. The chain employs TRBV7-8 and TRBJ2-7; D gene ambiguous. Germline V lookup: CDR1 SGHVS, CDR2 FQNEAQ. The CDR3 loop spans 15 amino acids. The V and J ends lost 5 bases and 2 bases respectively, with 16 bases between them. CDR3: CASSQEAHSPYEQYF. The CDR3 DNA follows: TGTGCCAGCAGCCAAGAAGCGCATTCCCCCTACGAGCAGTACTTC. The full variable domain, completed using reference TRBV7-8 and TRBJ2-7, is GAGVSQSPRYKVAKRGQDVALRCDPISGHVSLFWYQQALGQGPEFLTYFQNEAQLDKSGLPSDRFFAERPEGSVSTLKIQRTQQEDSAVYLCASSQEAHSPYEQYFGPGTRLTVT.

This clonotype has just a few counts. This rearrangement joins TRBV28 to TRBJ1-1; weak D call: TRBD1 (5 bases). The CDR3 is 13 amino acids. Germline CDR1 reads MDHEN; CDR2 reads SYDVKM. Trimming took off 6 bases at V and 5 bases at J, with 13 bases between the two ends. The CDR3 reads CASSEGWATEAFF. The DNA of the CDR3 is TGTGCCAGCAGCGAGGGGTGGGCAACTGAAGCTTTCTTT.

This clonotype was seen a handful of times. V is TRBV5-5 and J is TRBJ1-4; D is undetermined. V was shortened by 4 bases and J by 7 bases, with 11 bases between the two germline ends. Germline V CDR1 and CDR2: SGHKS, YYEKEE (reference sequence). CDR3 size: 13 residues. CDR3 sequence reads: CASSHQNVEKLFF. The CDR3 DNA reads as TGTGCCAGCAGCCACCAGAACGTTGAAAAACTGTTTTTT.

The rearrangement uses TRBV7-3 and TRBJ2-1; 8 nucleotides match TRBD1. The CDR3 length is 17 residues. Germline V CDR1 and CDR2: SGHTA, FQGTGA. J lost 5 bases, V lost 1 base, and 10 bases had no gene match. The chain's CDR3 is CASSLMRAGQVNNEQFF. The CDR3 DNA follows: TGTGCCAGCAGCTTAATGAGGGCGGGACAGGTTAACAATGAGCAGTTCTTC.

The J gene is TRBJ2-7, the V gene TRBV4-1, with 9 bases that match TRBD2. V lost 4 bases, J lost 4 bases, and 29 bases stayed unmatched. Germline CDR1 and CDR2: MGHRA and YSYEKL. The CDR3 is 22 amino acids. CDR3 DNA sequence: TGCGCCAGCAGCCCCAGCATCGTAGCGGGAGTCTCGGGAGGAGGCCGGGCGTACGAGCAGTACTTC. This gives the protein CASSPSIVAGVSGGGRAYEQYF.

This clonotype was detected ten times or more. The chain recombines TRBV2 with TRBJ1-5; D perhaps matches TRBD1 (5 bases). V dropped 6 bases and J dropped 5 bases, with 11 bases sitting between them. Germline V gene lookup returns CDR1 SNHLY and CDR2 FYNNEI. CDR3 length equals 13 residues. CDR3 residues: CASSDRWDQPQHF. The CDR3 nucleotides read TGTGCCAGCAGCGACAGATGGGATCAGCCCCAGCATTTT.

This clonotype was found many times. J is TRBJ2-6 and V is TRBV10-3; TRBD1 might be the D (5 bases). The CDR3 is 17 residues long. V shed 0 bases and J shed 4 bases, with 13 bases lying between them. The germline V gene encodes CDR1 ENHRY and CDR2 SYGVKD. The CDR3 loop is CAISESPGSYGANVLTF. For the CDR3, the DNA is TGTGCCATCAGTGAGTCTCCAGGGTCTTACGGGGCCAACGTCCTGACTTTC.

This clonotype has just a few counts. The CDR3 region has the DNA TGCGCCAGCAGCCAAGAAGCGGGCAGGTCATCCTACGAGCAGTACTTC. This codes for CASSQEAGRSSYEQYF. This chain links TRBV4-1 with TRBJ2-7, with D possibly TRBD2 on 6 matching bases. Germline-derived CDR1 and CDR2 are MGHRA and YSYEKL. The CDR3 spans 16 residues. Trimming shortened V by 0 bases and J by 1 base, and 13 bases separated the two germline ends.

The chain is built from TRBV19 and TRBJ1-2; D perhaps matches TRBD1 (6 bases). Trimming pared 0 bases from V and 0 bases from J, leaving 11 bases between. The germline CDR1 and CDR2 sequences are LNHDA and SQIVND (reference sequence). The CDR3 has 16 amino acids. As DNA, the CDR3 is TGTGCCAGTAGTATAGACAGGACAGCACCTAACTATGGCTACACCTTC. It translates to CASSIDRTAPNYGYTF.

As concerns this clonotype: This sequence may be a read error, since a much larger clone differs from it by one base. The chain recombines TRBV18 with TRBJ2-1; 9 nucleotides align to TRBD1. The CDR3 covers 14 residues. Germline V gene sequence: CDR1 KGHSH, CDR2 LQKENI. J lost 4 bases, V lost 5 bases, and 3 bases had no gene match. As DNA, the CDR3 is TGTGCCAGCTCAGCGGACAGGGGATACAATGAGCAGTTCTTC. Residues: CASSADRGYNEQFF. Looking up the rest from reference TRBV18 and TRBJ2-1 gives the full variable domain: NAGVMQNPRHLVRRRGQEARLRCSPMKGHSHVYWYRQLPEEGLKFMVYLQKENIIDESGMPKERFSAEFPKEGPSILRIQQVVRGDSAAYFCASSADRGYNEQFFGPGTRLTVL.

This clonotype was seen repeatedly, ten times or more. The chain carries TRBV11-2 and TRBJ2-7; 7 bases match TRBD2. Trimming at V came to 1 base and at J to 1 base, leaving 4 bases not matched to a gene. This CDR3 region has 15 residues. Germline values: CDR1 SGHAT, CDR2 FQNNGV. The CDR3 loop is CASSLVAGESYEQYF. The CDR3 DNA reads as TGTGCCAGCAGCTTAGTGGCGGGAGAGTCCTACGAGCAGTACTTC.

At least ten counts were recorded for this clonotype. The chain uses TRBV6-1 and TRBJ2-5, with 12 bases that match TRBD2. Germline V lookup: CDR1 MNHNS, CDR2 SASEGT. The CDR3 has 16 residues. The ends lost 5 bases at V and 2 bases at J; junction bases unmatched: 6. CDR3 loop: CASSWASGRGQETQYF. CDR3 bases: TGTGCCAGCAGTTGGGCTAGCGGGAGGGGGCAAGAGACCCAGTACTTC.

This clonotype has at least ten counts. The chain links TRBV6-2 or TRBV6-3 to TRBJ2-7; TRBD2 might be the D (6 bases). CDR1 MNHEY and CDR2 SVGEGT come from the germline V gene. This CDR3 has 14 amino acids. The ends were cut back, 7 bases at V and 2 bases at J, with 15 bases in the middle. The CDR3 region has the DNA TGTGCCAGCACCCAGGACTATCCTCCCTACGAGCAGTACTTC. Translated: CASTQDYPPYEQYF.

V gene TRBV20-1 combines with J gene TRBJ2-5; perhaps TRBD2 as D (5 bases). CDR3 length: 16 amino acids. Trimming removed 0 bases from V and 2 bases from J, with 16 bases in between. Germline loops: CDR1 DFQATT, CDR2 SNEGSKA (reference sequence). The CDR3 is CSARDLQRSGQETQYF. In DNA, the CDR3 is TGCAGTGCTAGAGATCTGCAGCGGAGTGGGCAAGAGACCCAGTACTTC.

This clonotype occurred many times. This chain uses TRBV10-3 with TRBJ2-7; 9 nucleotides match TRBD2. CDR3 size: 15 residues. Looked up from germline, CDR1 is ENHRY and CDR2 is SYGVKD. V lost 0 bases to trimming and J lost 1 base; unmatched junction nucleotides: 1. The CDR3, as DNA: TGTGCCATCAGTGAGTCTAGCGGGAGTTCCTACGAGCAGTACTTC. Translating gives CAISESSGSSYEQYF.

This clonotype was seen at least ten times. The gene calls are TRBV27 and TRBJ2-7, with 8 positions matching TRBD2. Germline V gene lookup returns CDR1 MNHEY and CDR2 SMNVEV (reference sequence). After removal of 8 bases from V and 0 bases from J, the junction contained 3 bases not matched to a gene. The CDR3 totals 13 residues. The CDR3 DNA is TGTGCCAGCTGGACTAGCTTCTCCTACGAGCAGTACTTC. This encodes CASWTSFSYEQYF.

This clonotype was detected many times. The CDR3 nucleotides are TGTGCCAGCAGCCGCGGGAGGGGAGATACGCAGTATTTT. This codes for CASSRGRGDTQYF. This sequence joins TRBV11-2 and TRBJ2-3; 9 nucleotides match TRBD2. CDR1 SGHAT and CDR2 FQNNGV come from the germline V gene. After removal of 5 bases from V and 5 bases from J, the junction contained 2 bases not matched to a gene. The CDR3 runs to 13 residues. The variable domain in full, completed from reference TRBV11-2 and TRBJ2-3, reads EAGVAQSPRYKIIEKRQSVAFWCNPISGHATLYWYQQILGQGPKLLIQFQNNGVVDDSQLPKDRFSAERLKGVDSTLKIQPAKLEDSAVYLCASSRGRGDTQYFGPGTRLTVL.

This clonotype was recorded at least ten times. This chain links TRBV30 with TRBJ2-2, with D tentatively TRBD2 (6 bases). Germline V lookup: CDR1 GTSNPN, CDR2 SVGIG (reference sequence). CDR3 length equals 13 residues. Trimming removed 3 bases from V and 5 bases from J, with 10 bases in between. CDR3 residues: CAWSGSVTGELFF. In nucleotides, the CDR3 is TGTGCCTGGAGCGGGAGTGTAACCGGGGAGCTGTTTTTT.

This clonotype was observed many times. V usage is TRBV27 and J usage is TRBJ1-1; 9 bases are shared with TRBD1. Germline trimming cut 5 bases from V and 5 bases from J; bases unmatched to any gene: 9. The CDR3 runs to 15 residues. Per the germline V gene, CDR1 is MNHEY and CDR2 is SMNVEV (reference sequence). The CDR3 region has the DNA TGTGCCAGCAGTCCAACAACAGGGGGCGGTACTGAAGCTTTCTTT. Protein product: CASSPTTGGGTEAFF.

This clonotype occurred many times. The chain joins TRBV7-2 to TRBJ2-7, with TRBD1 matching over 7 bases. Trimming at V came to 6 bases and at J to 5 bases, leaving 10 bases not matched to a gene. Germline values: CDR1 SGHTA, CDR2 FQGNSA. The CDR3 spans 14 residues. The CDR3 DNA follows: TGTGCCAGCAGAAAGATGGACAGGCGCGACGAGCAGTACTTC. Protein: CASRKMDRRDEQYF.

This clonotype has only one observation. The genes are TRBV6-1 and TRBJ2-7; D tentatively reads TRBD1 or TRBD2 (6 bases each). V was pared by 5 bases and J by 6 bases, with 20 bases between. Germline CDR1 MNHNS, CDR2 SASEGT. This CDR3 spans 15 amino acids. This CDR3 reads CASSKGGLRDREQYF. CDR3 in DNA: TGTGCCAGCAGTAAGGGGGGTTTACGGGACCGCGAGCAGTACTTC.

V usage is TRBV19 and J usage is TRBJ1-1; 10 nucleotides match TRBD1. Germline CDR1 LNHDA, CDR2 SQIVND (reference sequence). The junction had 7 bases not matched to a gene; V was cut back by 2 bases and J by 4 bases. The CDR3 length is 16 residues. The CDR3 is CASSITDRGVGTEAFF. CDR3 coding DNA: TGTGCCAGTAGTATAACGGACAGGGGGGTTGGCACTGAAGCTTTCTTT.